This passage covers 15 T cell receptor beta chains from one sample sequenced in a study of CD8+CD57+ T cells in acquired aplastic anemia. The sequenced patients had an expansion of CD8+CD57+ cells seen by flow cytometry. The template for TCR beta VDJ and CDR3 sequence profiling was genomic DNA. TCRdb itself ran the reads through MiXCR, one entry per CDR3 protein. The data hold roughly 160,000 distinct CDR3 sequences, with 45% to 55% observed a single time. Sequencing was performed on sorted CD4+, CD8+, or CD8+CD57+ T cells (not recorded which) from PBMCs. Receptor source: a human donor with aplastic anemia.

CDR3 sequence: CASSLLGESYEQYF. The CDR3 DNA sequence: TGTGCCAGCAGCTTACTGGGGGAATCCTACGAGCAGTACTTC. The V call is TRBV7-9, the J call TRBJ2-7; D could derive from TRBD1 or TRBD2 (5 bases each). CDR3 length equals 14 residues. Germline V gene lookup returns CDR1 SEHNR and CDR2 FQNEAQ (reference sequence). Deletions cut 2 bases from V and 1 base from J, with 9 bases between.

This clonotype was seen ten or more times. The chain is built from TRBV3-1 and TRBJ2-7; 13 bases fit TRBD2. In germline, CDR1 is LGHDT, CDR2 YNNKEL (reference sequence). The CDR3 extends over 13 amino acids. Trimming removed 10 bases from V and 7 bases from J; junction bases left unmatched: 7. Here the CDR3 DNA reads TGTGCCACCCGGACTAGCGGGAGAGATGAGCAGTACTTC. It encodes CATRTSGRDEQYF.

This chain connects TRBV7-2 to TRBJ1-1, with D unresolved. The ends were cut back, 1 base at V and 0 bases at J, with 6 bases in the middle. CDR1 and CDR2 (germline): SGHTA, FQGNSA. The CDR3 runs to 14 residues. CDR3 residues: CASSLVAMNTEAFF. In nucleotides, the CDR3 is TGTGCCAGCAGCTTAGTCGCAATGAACACTGAAGCTTTCTTT.

The table lists this clonotype with many counts. The J gene is TRBJ1-1, the V gene TRBV7-2; D is unresolved. Per the germline V gene, CDR1 is SGHTA and CDR2 is FQGNSA. Deletions cut 3 bases from V and 4 bases from J, with 6 bases between. This CDR3 has 12 residues. CDR3 sequence (DNA): TGTGCCAGCAGCTTTTGGGGCACTGAAGCTTTCTTT. Amino acids: CASSFWGTEAFF.

Only one count was recorded for this clonotype. This chain connects TRBV11-1 to TRBJ2-1, with 8 positions matching TRBD1. Trimming at V came to 10 bases and at J to 7 bases, leaving 12 bases not matched to a gene. Germline-derived CDR1 and CDR2 are SGHAT and FQDESV (reference sequence). The CDR3 runs to 14 residues. CDR3 protein: CATPRGQGKNEQFF. The CDR3 DNA follows: TGTGCCACCCCGCGCGGACAGGGTAAAAATGAGCAGTTCTTC.

This clonotype was observed at least ten times. The CDR3 DNA sequence: TGTGCCAGCAGCGTAGGGGTTCGGAACTCTGGGGCCAACGTCCTGACTTTC. Amino acids: CASSVGVRNSGANVLTF. V is TRBV9 and J is TRBJ2-6; unclear D gene. Trimming cost V 0 bases and J 0 bases, with 10 bases left between them. Germline V gene sequence: CDR1 SGDLS, CDR2 YYNGEE. This CDR3 is 17 amino acids long.

This clonotype was counted at least ten times. CDR3 sequence: CASSQRLLTDTQYF. The CDR3 coding sequence is TGTGCCAGCAGCCAAAGACTTCTCACAGATACGCAGTATTTT. This chain links TRBV4-2 with TRBJ2-3; D is uncertain. This CDR3 contains 14 residues. In germline, CDR1 is LGHNA, CDR2 YNFKEQ. V was cut by 2 bases and J by 2 bases, with 8 bases left in between.

The CDR3 sequence: CASSPLTQRGGLETQYF. DNA for the CDR3: TGCGCCAGCTCACCACTGACCCAGCGGGGGGGCCTGGAGACCCAGTACTTC. This sequence joins TRBV10-1 and TRBJ2-5; 10 bases are shared with TRBD2. J was trimmed by 5 bases and V by 8 bases; bases with no gene match: 17. This CDR3 comprises 17 residues. The germline CDR1 and CDR2 sequences are WNHNN and SYGVQD (reference sequence).

To note about this clonotype: This may arise from a read error, as a much more abundant clone is one base away. The CDR3 end shows no conserved phenylalanine or tryptophan, and so a read error is likely. V and J are TRBV10-3 and TRBJ1-5; 7 bases fit TRBD1. Germline V gene sequence: CDR1 ENHRY, CDR2 SYGVKD. Unmatched junction bases numbered 13, after V lost 10 bases and J lost 7 bases. The CDR3 length is 14 residues. CDR3 bases: TGTGCCAGCAGACCAGGGGGTGGAGGACAGCCCCAGCATTCT. Translation gives CASRPGGGGQPQHS.

There are a few counts of this clonotype. Sequence at one end of the junction differs from germline and may be a read error. The V call is TRBV5-1, the J call TRBJ2-2; the D call may be TRBD1 or TRBD2 (5 bases each). Germline V gives CDR1 SGHRS, CDR2 YFSETQ. This CDR3 has 13 residues. CDR3 protein: CASSFLGPGELSF. For the CDR3, the DNA is TGCGCCAGCAGCTTCTTGGGACCCGGGGAGCTGTCTTTT.

The V gene is TRBV24-1, the J gene TRBJ2-1; D is unclear. Germline CDR1 and CDR2: KGHDR and SFDVKD. The length of the CDR3 is 11 residues. V shed 5 bases and J shed 13 bases, with 11 bases lying between them. The CDR3 nucleotides are TGTGCCACCAGTGGAGGCAGGAACCAGTTCTTC. It codes for CATSGGRNQFF.

V gene TRBV27 combines with J gene TRBJ1-2; 7 nucleotides line up with TRBD1. Losses at the gene ends were 5 bases for V and 7 bases for J; bases not matched to a gene: 13. Germline CDR1 is MNHEY and CDR2 is SMNVEV (reference sequence). The CDR3 totals 15 residues. The chain's CDR3 is CASSDSEEGAGGYTF. The CDR3 nucleotides are TGTGCCAGCAGTGACTCCGAGGAGGGGGCGGGTGGCTACACCTTC.

There are many counts of this clonotype. This chain connects TRBV6-1 to TRBJ2-7; a weak D match, TRBD2 (5 bases). The CDR3 is made up of 15 amino acids. V dropped 3 bases and J dropped 2 bases, with 14 bases sitting between them. The germline V gene has CDR1 MNHNS and CDR2 SASEGT. The CDR3 sequence is CASSDSIALPYEQYF. In nucleotides, the CDR3 is TGTGCCAGCAGTGATAGTATAGCGTTGCCCTACGAGCAGTACTTC.

The chain carries TRBV27 and TRBJ2-2; 10 bases agree with TRBD2. This CDR3 comprises 17 residues. Unmatched junction bases numbered 10, after V lost 5 bases and J lost 4 bases. Germline-derived CDR1 and CDR2 are MNHEY and SMNVEV (reference sequence). Here the CDR3 reads CASSPRLAGVGTGELFF. The CDR3 DNA reads TGTGCCAGCAGTCCTAGGCTAGCGGGAGTCGGCACCGGGGAGCTGTTTTTT.

This chain connects TRBV29-1 to TRBJ1-2; 8 bases match TRBD1. Germline assignment: CDR1 SQVTM and CDR2 ANQGSEA. With 8 bases clipped from V and 2 bases from J, the junction kept 4 bases outside the gene matches. The CDR3 loop spans 12 amino acids. CDR3 nucleotide sequence: TGCAGCACCAGGACAGGGAACTATGGCTACACCTTC. Its translation is CSTRTGNYGYTF.